The next 29 T cell receptor beta chains were all read from a single sample in a study of cytomegalovirus exposure and HLA in healthy donors. The PCR had 60 Vbeta and 13 Jbeta primers. Data came from immunoSEQ multiplex PCR; TCRdb stores just in-frame clones and leaves some out. The sample records 200,000 to 250,000 clones, 70% to 80% being singletons. The specimen was PBMCs. The receptors derive from a woman in her twenties or thirties in good health and CMV-seronegative.

A remark on this clone: One end of the junction varies from germline; a read error may be responsible. V is TRBV7-9 and J is TRBJ2-2; unclear D gene. This CDR3 comprises 12 residues. Germline values: CDR1 SEHNR, CDR2 FQNEAQ (reference sequence). The CDR3 sequence: CSSSSPTGELFF. The CDR3 nucleotides read TGTTCCAGCAGCAGCCCCACCGGGGAGCTGTTTTTT.

This chain links TRBV6-5 with TRBJ1-3, with D possibly TRBD1 on 6 matching bases. V lost 6 bases, J lost 6 bases, and 12 bases lay in between. Germline CDR1 MNHEY, CDR2 SVGAGI. The CDR3 consists of 13 residues. In DNA, the CDR3 is TGTGCCAGCAGCGCCGGACAGAAAAACACCATATATTTT. Translated, it gives CASSAGQKNTIYF.

The V gene is TRBV7-8, the J gene TRBJ1-2; D is undetermined. This CDR3 contains 12 residues. CDR1 is SGHVS, CDR2 FQNEAQ, per germline. Trimming took 5 bases from V and 2 from J, leaving 6 bases between them. In DNA form, the CDR3 reads TGTGCCAGCAGCCCGTTGAACTATGGCTACACCTTC. Its translation is CASSPLNYGYTF.

A remark on this clone: This is likely a read error, given that the CDR3 carries no conserved phenylalanine or tryptophan at its end. V usage is TRBV28 and J usage is TRBJ2-7, with TRBD2 matching over 10 bases. Germline-derived CDR1 and CDR2 are MDHEN and SYDVKM. CDR3 length: 16 amino acids. After removal of 6 bases from V and 4 bases from J, the junction contained 12 bases not matched to a gene. The CDR3 DNA follows: TGTGCCAGCAGGGTGGGAGGGGTAGCGGGAGGTTACGAGCAGTACCTC. Protein sequence: CASRVGGVAGGYEQYL.

This clone has only one observation. The V and J genes are TRBV7-2 and TRBJ2-2; 8 nucleotides agree with TRBD2. Trimming cost V 5 bases and J 5 bases; bases outside gene matches: 13. CDR3 length: 17 amino acids. Germline V gene lookup returns CDR1 SGHTA and CDR2 FQGNSA. CDR3 DNA sequence: TGTGCCAGCAGCCCCCGCGGTTTAGCGGGACGAACCGGGGAGCTGTTTTTT. Protein sequence: CASSPRGLAGRTGELFF.

V and J are TRBV7-9 and TRBJ2-2; 7 positions agree with TRBD1. The V gene end was trimmed by 5 bases and the J gene end by 6 bases; junction bases not matched to a gene: 3. CDR3 length: 13 amino acids. Germline assignment: CDR1 SEHNR and CDR2 FQNEAQ (reference sequence). The CDR3 reads CASSTTGAGELFF. The DNA of the CDR3 is TGTGCCAGCAGCACAACAGGGGCCGGGGAGCTGTTTTTT.

This chain connects TRBV6-1 to TRBJ1-2; TRBD1 might be the D (6 bases). The length of the CDR3 is 16 residues. V lost 2 bases and J lost 7, with 20 bases in between. Germline CDR1 is MNHNS and CDR2 is SASEGT. The CDR3: CASSESVGRGASGYTF. DNA for the CDR3: TGTGCCAGCAGTGAAAGTGTAGGCAGGGGCGCTTCTGGCTACACCTTC.

This clone appeared a few times. V usage is TRBV6-6 and J usage is TRBJ2-1; 7 bases agree with TRBD1. V was pared by 2 bases and J by 4 bases, with 5 bases of the junction left unmatched. This CDR3 is 15 amino acids long. Germline assignment: CDR1 MNHNY and CDR2 SVGAGI (reference sequence). CDR3: CASSYGQGEYNEQFF. Written as DNA, the CDR3 is TGTGCCAGCAGTTACGGGCAGGGGGAGTACAATGAGCAGTTCTTC.

The chain joins TRBV29-1 to TRBJ1-1; D perhaps matches TRBD1 (5 bases). Between the trimmed V and J ends, which lost 1 base and 3 bases, there was a span of 9 bases. The germline gives CDR1 SQVTM, CDR2 ANQGSEA. This CDR3 comprises 13 residues. CDR3 loop: CSVEAREDTEAFF. DNA of the CDR3: TGCAGCGTTGAAGCCAGGGAGGACACTGAAGCTTTCTTT.

The J gene is TRBJ2-5, the V gene TRBV9, with TRBD1 matching over 9 bases. The junction had 14 bases not matched to a gene; V was cut back by 4 bases and J by 4 bases. The CDR3 contains 17 residues. Germline V gene lookup returns CDR1 SGDLS and CDR2 YYNGEE. The CDR3 DNA reads TGTGCCAGCAGCTTCCGGCACGGACAGGGGCAGGCAGAGACCCAGTACTTC. Its translation: CASSFRHGQGQAETQYF.

The chain is built from TRBV6-5 and TRBJ1-4; 9 bases are a match to TRBD1. Germline CDR1 and CDR2: MNHEY and SVGAGI. V lost 8 bases to trimming and J lost 6 bases; unmatched junction nucleotides: 4. The CDR3 has 13 residues. Here the CDR3 reads CASCRTGDEKLFF. As DNA, the CDR3 is TGTGCCAGCTGCCGGACAGGGGATGAAAAACTGTTTTTT.

This sequence joins TRBV11-2 and TRBJ2-7, with TRBD1 matching over 7 bases. V was clipped by 5 bases and J by 2 bases; unmatched bases: 12. The CDR3 loop spans 16 amino acids. Germline CDR1 and CDR2: SGHAT and FQNNGV. The CDR3, as DNA: TGTGCCAGCAGCCCAAGGTCCGGGACAGTAACCTACGAGCAGTACTTC. Translating it yields CASSPRSGTVTYEQYF.

This clone was seen a few times. The chain is built from TRBV4-1 and TRBJ2-3, with D unclear. This CDR3 spans 13 amino acids. The germline CDR1 and CDR2 sequences are MGHRA and YSYEKL. V lost 0 bases and J lost 6, with 7 bases in between. CDR3 protein: CASSQDYEDTQYF. The CDR3 DNA reads as TGCGCCAGCAGCCAAGATTATGAGGATACGCAGTATTTT.

This clone occurred once. The chain employs TRBV5-4 and TRBJ1-1; D is unclear. Per the germline V gene, CDR1 is SGHNT and CDR2 is YYREEE (reference sequence). The CDR3 runs 13 residues. V lost 1 base to trimming and J lost 4 bases, with 8 bases between them. Written as DNA, the CDR3 is TGTGCCAGCAGCTTGTATGGGCCCACTGAAGCTTTCTTT. Translation gives CASSLYGPTEAFF.

The rearrangement uses TRBV6-1 and TRBJ1-1; TRBD1 matches 8 bases. After removal of 5 bases from V and 0 bases from J, the junction contained 5 bases not matched to a gene. Germline CDR1 reads MNHNS; CDR2 reads SASEGT. The CDR3 covers 15 residues. In DNA form, the CDR3 reads TGTGCCAGCAGTCCCCGACAGGGGCTGAACACTGAAGCTTTCTTT. It specifies CASSPRQGLNTEAFF.

The V gene is TRBV7-2, the J gene TRBJ1-1; the D is unclear. The CDR3 contains 13 residues. Germline V gene lookup returns CDR1 SGHTA and CDR2 FQGNSA. Between the trimmed V and J ends, which lost 1 base and 6 bases, there was a span of 9 bases. CDR3 bases: TGTGCCAGCAGCTTAGTTTTGGGCGCTGAAGCTTTCTTT. It yields the protein CASSLVLGAEAFF.

This chain uses TRBV5-1 with TRBJ1-1, with TRBD1 identical over 8 bases. Trimming at V came to 4 bases and at J to 4 bases, leaving 9 bases not matched to a gene. This CDR3 region has 15 residues. CDR1 and CDR2 (germline): SGHRS, YFSETQ. The CDR3 reads CASSIWTGNGTEAFF. The CDR3 DNA is TGCGCCAGCAGCATATGGACAGGGAACGGCACTGAAGCTTTCTTT.

As for this clone: Other DNA sequences in the sample encode the same CDR3. The chain uses TRBV5-1 and TRBJ1-1; unclear D gene. From germline, CDR1 is SGHRS and CDR2 YFSETQ. The CDR3 is 13 amino acids. Between the trimmed V and J ends, which lost 2 bases and 2 bases, there was a span of 7 bases. The CDR3 DNA reads as TGCGCCAGCAGCTTAGGAGGAAACACTGAAGCTTTCTTT. Amino acids: CASSLGGNTEAFF.

The rearrangement uses TRBV30 and TRBJ2-7; 7 positions match TRBD1. V was pared by 5 bases and J by 1 base, with 8 bases of the junction left unmatched. The germline V gene has CDR1 GTSNPN and CDR2 SVGIG (reference sequence). The CDR3 extends over 14 amino acids. CDR3 DNA: TGTGCCTGGTTGATAAGACAGGGATCCTACGAGCAGTACTTC. Translation: CAWLIRQGSYEQYF. Full variable domain (remainder filled in from reference TRBV30 and TRBJ2-7): SQTIHQWPATLVQPVGSPLSLECTVEGTSNPNLYWYRQAAGRGLQLLFYSVGIGQISSEVPQNLSASRPQDRQFILSSKKLLLSDSGFYLCAWLIRQGSYEQYFGPGTRLTVT.

V usage is TRBV6-5 and J usage is TRBJ2-7; D not certain. V lost 5 bases and J lost 5, with 13 bases in between. CDR1 MNHEY and CDR2 SVGAGI come from the germline V gene. CDR3 length: 13 residues. CDR3: CASSHSDQDEQYF. In nucleotides, the CDR3 is TGTGCCAGCAGTCATTCCGACCAGGACGAGCAGTACTTC.

This sequence joins TRBV6-5 and TRBJ1-2; D is unresolved. Germline V gives CDR1 MNHEY, CDR2 SVGAGI. CDR3 size: 12 residues. Trimming removed 6 bases from V and 5 bases from J, with 10 bases in between. This CDR3 is CASSTGGYGYTF. CDR3 in DNA: TGTGCCAGCAGCACGGGCGGGTATGGCTACACCTTC.

This sequence joins TRBV15 and TRBJ2-2; 8 bases match TRBD2. In germline, CDR1 is LNHNV, CDR2 YYDKDF (reference sequence). The trim removed 4 bases at V and 2 bases at J, leaving 12 bases unmatched. This CDR3 contains 18 residues. The CDR3 bases are TGTGCCACCAGCACAATGGAAGGAGCGGGAGCAAACACCGGGGAGCTGTTTTTT. It encodes CATSTMEGAGANTGELFF.

The J gene is TRBJ1-3, the V gene TRBV6-5; tentatively, D is TRBD1 (6 bases). The CDR3 has 15 residues. The germline CDR1 and CDR2 sequences are MNHEY and SVGAGI. V lost 4 bases and J 0 bases, leaving 10 bases between the germline ends. The CDR3 loop reads CASSSTGLSGNTIYF. The CDR3 DNA reads as TGTGCCAGCAGTTCGACAGGTCTCTCTGGAAACACCATATATTTT.

V is TRBV6-1 and J is TRBJ2-1, with 8 bases fitting TRBD2. The CDR3 length is 14 residues. V shed 6 bases, J shed 3 bases, and the junction held 4 bases outside the gene matches. Germline V lookup: CDR1 MNHNS, CDR2 SASEGT. CDR3 amino acids: CASRTGTSYNEQFF. CDR3 coding DNA: TGTGCCAGCAGAACCGGGACTAGCTACAATGAGCAGTTCTTC.

This clone appeared a few times. The chain joins TRBV11-2 to TRBJ2-3; weak D call: TRBD2 (6 bases). CDR3 length: 18 residues. V lost 0 bases to trimming and J lost 6 bases, with 22 bases between them. Germline values: CDR1 SGHAT, CDR2 FQNNGV. CDR3 in amino acids: CASSLDISEGGISDTQYF. The CDR3, as DNA: TGTGCCAGCAGCTTAGATATCTCGGAAGGCGGGATAAGCGATACGCAGTATTTT.

This clone was seen more than once but under ten times. The genes are TRBV9 and TRBJ2-7; 7 bases map to TRBD2. The J segment lost 5 bases and the V segment lost 3 bases, leaving 5 bases of the junction unmatched. The CDR3 extends over 13 amino acids. Germline V gene data show CDR1 as SGDLS and CDR2 as YYNGEE. The CDR3 here is CASSASGNHEQYF. The DNA of the CDR3 is TGTGCCAGCAGCGCGAGCGGGAACCACGAGCAGTACTTC.

To note about this clone: Sequence at one end of the junction differs from germline and may be a read error. The chain links TRBV7-7 to TRBJ2-2; TRBD1 is a possible D gene (5 bases). The CDR3 spans 13 residues. Germline V gene lookup returns CDR1 SSHAT and CDR2 FNYEAQ (reference sequence). CDR3 loop: CASSLQDFGELFF. CDR3 in DNA: TGTGCTAGCAGCTTACAGGATTTCGGGGAGCTGTTTTTT.

Points on this clone: Additional DNA sequences in this sample encode the identical CDR3. The chain uses TRBV10-1 and TRBJ2-1; the D is unclear. CDR1 and CDR2 from the germline V gene are WNHNN and SYGVQD (reference sequence). The CDR3 is made up of 13 amino acids. Trimming removed 0 bases from V and 7 bases from J, with 7 bases in between. CDR3 sequence (DNA): TGCGCCAGCAGTGAGTCTTACGGGAATGAGCAGTTCTTC. Protein product: CASSESYGNEQFF.

This sequence joins TRBV7-8 and TRBJ2-5; 8 nucleotides agree with TRBD1. The germline CDR1 and CDR2 sequences are SGHVS and FQNEAQ. With 1 base clipped from V and 5 bases from J, the junction kept 6 bases outside the gene matches. CDR3 length: 15 amino acids. In DNA form, the CDR3 reads TGTGCCAGCAGCTTAGGGGCAGGGGGCAGTGAGACCCAGTACTTC. Protein sequence: CASSLGAGGSETQYF.